This T cell receptor beta chain was captured in a study of T cells after yellow fever vaccination (dated by TCRdb to about 2019). Describing the broader study: The SMART-Seq v4 Ultra Low Input RNA kit was used to prepare libraries from fractions with low cell numbers. To track T-cell clones before and after primary and booster YFV17D yellow fever vaccination, bulk TCR alpha and beta repertoires were sequenced longitudinally. Blood samples were taken at several timepoints before and after primary and secondary immunization, and bulk PBMC replicates and cell subsets were isolated. Two healthy male donors, one aged 18 to 29 and one aged 30 to 40 years, made up the cohort.

Results the study describes overall, beyond this receptor: Because the study included only a couple of donors, the extent to which the findings can be generalized is limited. After the booster, most clones that had expanded after primary vaccination were detected again (about 97% of CD4 and under 90% of CD8), suggesting broad maintenance of memory. A small share of clonotypes was detected in both CD4 and CD8 compartments, with the overlap likely arising from convergent recombination. Compared with the primary T-cell response, the secondary T-cell response was weaker but faster, peaking on day 5 rather than day 15. Computational filtering was needed because FACS-sorted repertoires could contain abundant contaminating clonotypes from the bulk population.

Sequencing was performed on an Illumina NovaSeq 6000. TCR cDNA was synthesized by 5'RACE template switching, through which a universal primer site and unique molecular identifiers were introduced. cDNA synthesis was primed from both the TCR alpha and TCR beta constant segments. Two PCR steps were used to amplify libraries, with sample barcodes and sequencing adapters being added in the second step. Sequencing of libraries was performed on Illumina HiSeq 2500 (2x100 bp) or NovaSeq (2x150 bp). Regarding the original processing steps: MIGEC was used to demultiplex reads and collapse the reads into UMI consensus sequences, and MiXCR was used for V(D)J alignment. Clonotypes responding to the vaccine were identified with edgeR on replicate PBMC samples, with the criteria of FDR below 0.01 and a log2 fold change above 5 up to day 15. Bulk clonotypes were assigned CD4 or CD8 identity according to which sequenced CD4 or CD8 repertoire held them at higher abundance. The raw public reads went through TCRdb reprocessing: fastp at Q25, MiXCR clone calling, in-frame beta chains kept. CDR3 protein sequences are deduplicated, and each keeps its most common genes and DNA. The V and J calls and clone size are TCRdb's, not the authors'. The sample table lists fewer than 350,000 distinct CDR3 sequences, approximately 3.8% of them with a count of one. The ten largest clones take up 20% to 30% of the sample.

V loses 5 bases of germline sequence and J loses 9 bases, and the interval between the two ends is 14 bases. Including the terminal cysteine and phenylalanine, the CDR3 comprises 13 residues. Here the CDR3 DNA is all that survives: 39 bases in frame from base 1. This clonotype was seen a few times. Its antigen is unknown. It has no much larger one-base neighbor in the sample; base qualities were not kept. The treatment or condition label, read with the paper, signifies: live attenuated yellow fever vaccine strain. At each blood-draw timepoint, two biological replicates of bulk PBMCs were obtained. PBMCs were isolated from peripheral blood using a standard Ficoll-Paque protocol. TriZol was used to extract RNA from bulk PBMCs, CD4 and CD8 fractions, and dextramer-positive and dextramer-negative fractions.

This sequence was found in a young man who received the YFV17D yellow fever vaccine. Recombination linked TRBV12-3 or TRBV12-4 to TRBJ1-5, with an unclear D gene assignment. Sequences were derived from PBMCs, sampled on the day of the yellow fever booster vaccination. The bases are TGTGCCAGCAGTCCCGAGGGTACCAGGCCCCAGCATTTT. It specifies CASSPEGTRPQHF.